These 26 T cell receptor beta chains share one sample of origin, sequenced in a study of cytomegalovirus exposure and HLA in healthy donors. Amplification used 60 Vbeta primers and 13 Jbeta primers. The repertoire was sequenced with immunoSEQ multiplex PCR; TCRdb's copy has only in-frame clones and lacks some. The sample consists of tens of thousands of clones, around three quarters of them appearing once. The sequencing input was PBMCs. The receptors come from a man aged 25 to 40 in good health and CMV-seronegative.

This CDR3 reads CASSSSSGRGEETQYF. CDR3 DNA: TGTGCCAGCAGCTCCTCCAGCGGGAGGGGGGAAGAGACCCAGTACTTC. This chain uses TRBV11-3 with TRBJ2-5, with TRBD2 matching over 10 bases. The CDR3 has 16 amino acids. The germline V gene encodes CDR1 SGHNT and CDR2 YENEEA. The ends lost 4 bases at V and 3 bases at J; junction bases unmatched: 8.

The J gene is TRBJ2-2, the V gene TRBV30; 7 nucleotides line up with TRBD1. Trimming cost V 4 bases and J 2 bases; bases outside gene matches: 13. The length of the CDR3 is 17 residues. Germline lookup yields CDR1 GTSNPN and CDR2 SVGIG (reference sequence). The CDR3 sequence is CAWTPSETGNNTGELFF. The CDR3 nucleotides are TGTGCCTGGACGCCTAGTGAGACAGGGAATAACACCGGGGAGCTGTTTTTT.

The chain combines TRBV2 with TRBJ2-5, with 8 bases identical to TRBD2. The CDR3 covers 16 residues. Unmatched junction bases numbered 12, after V lost 4 bases and J lost 5 bases. Germline V lookup: CDR1 SNHLY, CDR2 FYNNEI. The CDR3 here is CASSGGTSSLVETQYF. As DNA, the CDR3 is TGTGCCAGCAGTGGGGGGACTAGTTCCCTGGTCGAGACCCAGTACTTC.

The chain joins TRBV5-1 to TRBJ1-1; 8 nucleotides agree with TRBD1. This CDR3 is built from 19 residues. Germline lookup yields CDR1 SGHRS and CDR2 YFSETQ. Trimming cost V 0 bases and J 5 bases; bases outside gene matches: 18. CDR3 in amino acids: CASSLAQGEMEIRRTEAFF. The CDR3 DNA is TGCGCCAGCAGCTTGGCACAGGGGGAAATGGAGATTCGGAGGACTGAAGCTTTCTTT.

A note on this clone: Given the absence of the conserved phenylalanine or tryptophan at the CDR3 end, a read error is likely. The CDR3 loop reads CASSYRGNTEAFL. The DNA of the CDR3 is TGTGCCAGCAGTTATAGGGGGAACACTGAAGCTTTCCTT. The chain is built from TRBV6-5 and TRBJ1-1, with D possibly matching TRBD1 (5 bases). The V end lost 3 bases, the J end lost 1 base, and 6 bases lay between the germline ends. Germline V CDR1 and CDR2: MNHEY, SVGAGI. This CDR3 comprises 13 residues.

The gene calls are TRBV9 and TRBJ1-5, with 10 bases matching TRBD1. CDR1 is SGDLS, CDR2 YYNGEE, per germline. The length of the CDR3 is 12 residues. V lost 7 bases to trimming and J lost 5 bases; unmatched junction nucleotides: 0. DNA for the CDR3: TGTGCCAGCGGGACAGGGGATCAGCCCCAGCATTTT. This translates into CASGTGDQPQHF.

Turning to this clone: One junction end disagrees with the germline gene, perhaps due to a read error. The same CDR3 arises from other DNA sequences in this sample as well. J is TRBJ1-1 and V is TRBV6-5, with D uncertain. Germline CDR1 and CDR2: MNHEY and SVGAGI. The CDR3 consists of 15 residues. CDR3 region: CASSYATGLATEAFF. In nucleotides, the CDR3 is TGTGCCAGCAGTTACGCGACGGGGTTGGCCACTGAAGCCTTCTTT.

The chain joins TRBV7-2 to TRBJ2-1, with 9 bases lining up with TRBD2. This CDR3 region has 15 residues. V lost 4 bases, J lost 8 bases, and 9 bases stayed unmatched. Germline CDR1 reads SGHTA; CDR2 reads FQGNSA. As DNA, the CDR3 is TGTGCCAGCAGCTCAACCGCCGCGGGGGGGTATGAGCAGTTCTTC. Translating it yields CASSSTAAGGYEQFF.

The rearrangement uses TRBV10-3 and TRBJ2-7; 12 bases are a match to TRBD2. After removal of 2 bases from V and 3 bases from J, the junction contained 5 bases not matched to a gene. This CDR3 contains 16 residues. Germline assignment: CDR1 ENHRY and CDR2 SYGVKD. This CDR3 is CAISETGLAGSYEQYV. As DNA, the CDR3 is TGTGCCATCAGTGAGACGGGACTAGCGGGCAGCTACGAGCAGTACGTC.

This rearrangement joins TRBV5-6 to TRBJ1-2, with a weak D call TRBD1 (5 bases). CDR3 length: 16 residues. Trimming cost V 0 bases and J 3 bases, with 15 bases left between them. The germline V gene encodes CDR1 SGHDT and CDR2 YYEEEE. The CDR3 DNA is TGTGCCAGCAGCTTGGAGGCAGGGTGGGTGGACTATGGCTACACCTTC. Residues: CASSLEAGWVDYGYTF.

The chain recombines TRBV10-3 with TRBJ2-7, with a possible D match to TRBD2 (7 bases). CDR1 and CDR2 from the germline V gene are ENHRY and SYGVKD. Trimming pared 6 bases from V and 0 bases from J, leaving 21 bases between. This CDR3 has 17 amino acids. The CDR3 region has the DNA TGTGCCATCAGGGGCCGGGGGGATACAGGGAGCTCCTACGAGCAGTACTTC. Protein product: CAIRGRGDTGSSYEQYF.

The genes are TRBV7-3 and TRBJ1-4, with D perhaps matching TRBD1 (5 bases). Trimming took off 6 bases at V and 8 bases at J, with 28 bases between the two ends. The CDR3 runs 18 residues. CDR1 is SGHTA, CDR2 FQGTGA, per germline. The CDR3 loop reads CASRIPPHQGPKEEKLFF. The CDR3 coding sequence is TGTGCCAGCAGAATTCCACCCCACCAGGGCCCGAAGGAGGAAAAACTGTTTTTT.

This clone was seen only a few times. This chain uses TRBV6-6 with TRBJ2-1; possible D gene TRBD1, 5 bases. Germline assignment: CDR1 MNHNY and CDR2 SVGAGI (reference sequence). The CDR3 covers 16 residues. V lost 5 bases and J 3 bases, leaving 17 bases between the germline ends. CDR3 coding DNA: TGTGCCAGCAGTCCTCAAGGCCGACAGATCTACAATGAGCAGTTCTTC. Protein sequence: CASSPQGRQIYNEQFF.

The V gene is TRBV2, the J gene TRBJ1-2; D remains unclear. V lost 5 bases to trimming and J lost 7 bases, with 14 bases between them. The germline CDR1 and CDR2 sequences are SNHLY and FYNNEI. This CDR3 has 13 residues. CDR3 sequence (DNA): TGTGCCAGCAGTACTTCAGCGTCGGGTGGCTACACCTTC. It encodes CASSTSASGGYTF.

The rearrangement links TRBV4-1 to TRBJ1-2; D uncertain. There are 14 residues in the CDR3. V lost 1 base and J lost 2, with 8 bases in between. Germline lookup yields CDR1 MGHRA and CDR2 YSYEKL. CDR3 coding DNA: TGCGCCAGCAGCCAAGTAAGCTCGAACTATGGCTACACCTTC. It codes for CASSQVSSNYGYTF.

The J gene is TRBJ2-1, the V gene TRBV15; 10 positions match TRBD2. Germline lookup yields CDR1 LNHNV and CDR2 YYDKDF (reference sequence). V was clipped by 2 bases and J by 3 bases; unmatched bases: 1. The CDR3 runs to 15 residues. The CDR3 loop is CATSRRLAGYNEQFF. CDR3 sequence (DNA): TGTGCCACCAGCAGAAGACTAGCGGGCTACAATGAGCAGTTCTTC.

CDR3 DNA sequence: TGTGCCAGCAGCTTGGGAATGGGGCAGGGGAACACTGAAGCTTTCTTT. It codes for CASSLGMGQGNTEAFF. This chain uses TRBV5-5 with TRBJ1-1, with TRBD1 as a possible D gene (5 bases). Germline values: CDR1 SGHKS, CDR2 YYEKEE (reference sequence). There are 16 residues in the CDR3. Trimming stripped 0 bases from V and 1 base from J, with 13 bases between.

The chain carries TRBV7-6 and TRBJ2-2, with D uncertain. The V gene lost 2 bases and the J gene lost 5 bases, with 6 bases spanning the gap. The germline CDR1 and CDR2 sequences are SGHVS and FNYEAQ. This CDR3 has 13 amino acids. The CDR3 region has the DNA TGTGCCAGCAGCTTAATGGAGACCGGGGAGCTGTTTTTT. Amino acids: CASSLMETGELFF.

V and J are TRBV9 and TRBJ1-1; no clear D. Per the germline V gene, CDR1 is SGDLS and CDR2 is YYNGEE. The CDR3 contains 14 residues. With 4 bases removed from V and 3 bases from J, the gap between germline ends came to 13 bases. The CDR3: CASSLALRDTEAFF. CDR3 DNA: TGTGCCAGCAGCTTGGCCCTGAGGGACACTGAAGCTTTCTTT.

The V and J genes are TRBV7-9 and TRBJ1-3; no reliable D call. The germline CDR1 and CDR2 sequences are SEHNR and FQNEAQ (reference sequence). The CDR3 contains 15 residues. With 3 bases removed from V and 0 bases from J, the gap between germline ends came to 9 bases. CDR3 bases: TGTGCCAGCAGCTTGGGCAGAAGCTCTGGAAACACCATATATTTT. Translation gives CASSLGRSSGNTIYF.

The V and J genes are TRBV2 and TRBJ2-5, with 12 bases lining up with TRBD1. CDR1 and CDR2 (germline): SNHLY, FYNNEI. The CDR3 has 16 amino acids. With 3 bases clipped from V and 5 bases from J, the junction kept 7 bases outside the gene matches. For the CDR3, the DNA is TGTGCCAGCAGTGACCCGGGACAGGGGGCGTCTGAGACCCAGTACTTC. It encodes CASSDPGQGASETQYF.

The chain links TRBV7-3 to TRBJ2-2, with TRBD2 identical over 7 bases. V lost 5 bases to trimming and J lost 1 base; unmatched junction nucleotides: 7. This CDR3 is built from 16 residues. The germline V gene encodes CDR1 SGHTA and CDR2 FQGTGA. The CDR3 bases are TGTGCCAGCAGCAAATCGGGACTAAGGAACACCGGGGAGCTGTTTTTT. The encoded protein is CASSKSGLRNTGELFF.

The J gene is TRBJ2-1, the V gene TRBV6-1, with TRBD1 as a possible D gene (6 bases). The CDR3 covers 13 residues. Germline loops: CDR1 MNHNS, CDR2 SASEGT. Trimming shortened V by 6 bases and J by 9 bases, and 15 bases separated the two germline ends. The CDR3 loop reads CASRLGQPSEQFF. DNA of the CDR3: TGTGCCAGCAGGTTAGGACAGCCCTCTGAGCAGTTCTTC.

The chain carries TRBV7-9 and TRBJ2-1; 8 bases agree with TRBD2. In germline, CDR1 is SEHNR, CDR2 FQNEAQ (reference sequence). The ends lost 7 bases at V and 3 bases at J; junction bases unmatched: 2. The CDR3 loop spans 13 amino acids. Written as DNA, the CDR3 is TGTGCCAGCAACAGCGGGGGCTACAATGAGCAGTTCTTC. It translates to CASNSGGYNEQFF.

This chain links TRBV29-1 with TRBJ1-1; 7 nucleotides match TRBD1. Germline lookup yields CDR1 SQVTM and CDR2 ANQGSEA. The CDR3 has 12 residues. V dropped 7 bases and J dropped 0; count of bases not matched to a gene: 2. Here the CDR3 DNA reads TGCAGCGCGACAGGGTTGAACACTGAAGCTTTCTTT. Translated: CSATGLNTEAFF. Full variable domain (outside the CDR3, taken from reference TRBV29-1 and TRBJ1-1): SAVISQKPSRDICQRGTSLTIQCQVDSQVTMMFWYRQQPGQSLTLIATANQGSEATYESGFVIDKFPISRPNLTFSTLTVSNMSPEDSSIYLCSATGLNTEAFFGQGTRLTVV.

The chain couples TRBV7-2 to TRBJ1-2, with D possibly being TRBD1 (6 bases). Trimming took 5 bases from V and 1 from J, leaving 14 bases between them. Per the germline V gene, CDR1 is SGHTA and CDR2 is FQGNSA. The CDR3 runs 15 residues. For the CDR3, the DNA is TGTGCCAGCAGCGCGCAGGGACAACTTAACTATGGCTACACCTTC. This gives the protein CASSAQGQLNYGYTF.